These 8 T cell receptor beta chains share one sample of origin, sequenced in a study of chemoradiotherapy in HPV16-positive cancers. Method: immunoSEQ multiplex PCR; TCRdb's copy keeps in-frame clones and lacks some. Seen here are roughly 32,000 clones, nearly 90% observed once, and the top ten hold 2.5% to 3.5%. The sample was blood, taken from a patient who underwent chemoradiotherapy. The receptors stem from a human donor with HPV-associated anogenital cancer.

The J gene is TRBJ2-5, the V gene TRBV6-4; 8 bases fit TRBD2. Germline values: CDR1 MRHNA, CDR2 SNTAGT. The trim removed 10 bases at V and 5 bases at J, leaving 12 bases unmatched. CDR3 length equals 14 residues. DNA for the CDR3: TGTGCCATCCCCGCCGGCGGGAGGAGGGAGACCCAGTACTTC. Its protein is CAIPAGGRRETQYF.

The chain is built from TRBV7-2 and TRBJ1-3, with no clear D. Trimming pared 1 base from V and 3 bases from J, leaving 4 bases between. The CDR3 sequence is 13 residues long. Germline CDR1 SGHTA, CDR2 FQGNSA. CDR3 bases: TGTGCCAGCAGCTTAGGCAATGGAAACACCATATATTTT. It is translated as CASSLGNGNTIYF.

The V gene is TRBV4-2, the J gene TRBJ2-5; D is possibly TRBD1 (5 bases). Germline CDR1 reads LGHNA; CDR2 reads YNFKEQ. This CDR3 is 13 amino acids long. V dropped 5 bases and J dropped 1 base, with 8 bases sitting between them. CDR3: CASSLQGQETQYF. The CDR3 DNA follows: TGTGCCAGCAGCTTGCAGGGCCAAGAGACCCAGTACTTC.

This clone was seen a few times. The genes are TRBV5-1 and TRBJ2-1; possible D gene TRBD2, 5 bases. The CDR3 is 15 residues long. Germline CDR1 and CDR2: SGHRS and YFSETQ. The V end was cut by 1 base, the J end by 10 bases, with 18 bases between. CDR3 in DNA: TGCGCCAGCAGCTTGCAGCGGTCCTTCTTTGGGGAGCAGTTCTTC. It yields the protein CASSLQRSFFGEQFF.

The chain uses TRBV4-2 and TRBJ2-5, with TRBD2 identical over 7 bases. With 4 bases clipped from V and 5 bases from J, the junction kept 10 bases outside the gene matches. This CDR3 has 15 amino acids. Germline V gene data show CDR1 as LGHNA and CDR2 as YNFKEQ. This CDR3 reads CASSPQAGRRETQYF. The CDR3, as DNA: TGTGCCAGCAGCCCTCAAGCGGGGCGGAGGGAGACCCAGTACTTC.

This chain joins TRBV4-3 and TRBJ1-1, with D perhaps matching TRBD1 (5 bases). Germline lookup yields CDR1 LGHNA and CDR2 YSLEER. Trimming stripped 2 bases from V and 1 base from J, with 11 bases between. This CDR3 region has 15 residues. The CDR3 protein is CASSQFHDRNTEAFF. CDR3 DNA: TGCGCCAGCAGCCAATTCCACGACAGGAACACTGAAGCTTTCTTT.

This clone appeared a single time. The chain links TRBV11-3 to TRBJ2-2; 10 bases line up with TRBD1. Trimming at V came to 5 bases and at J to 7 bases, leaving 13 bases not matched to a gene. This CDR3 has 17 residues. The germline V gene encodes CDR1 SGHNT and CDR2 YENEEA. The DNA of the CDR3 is TGTGCCAGCAGCCCCCGCAGGGACAGGGGAATCGGCGGGGAGCTGTTTTTT. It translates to CASSPRRDRGIGGELFF. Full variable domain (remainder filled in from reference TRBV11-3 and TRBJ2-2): EAGVVQSPRYKIIEKKQPVAFWCNPISGHNTLYWYLQNLGQGPELLIRYENEEAVDDSQLPKDRFSAERLKGVDSTLKIQPAELGDSAVYLCASSPRRDRGIGGELFFGEGSRLTVL.

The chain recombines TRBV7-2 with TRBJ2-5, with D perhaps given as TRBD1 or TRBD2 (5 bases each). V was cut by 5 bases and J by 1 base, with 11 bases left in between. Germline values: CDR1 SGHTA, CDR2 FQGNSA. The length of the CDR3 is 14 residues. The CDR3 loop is CASSRPGPQETQYF. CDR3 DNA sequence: TGTGCCAGCAGCCGTCCGGGACCCCAAGAGACCCAGTACTTC.